These T cell receptor beta chains were read from a single sample in a study of cytomegalovirus exposure and HLA in healthy donors. Assay used: immunoSEQ multiplex PCR; TCRdb lists only in-frame clones, some missing. The sample shows 150,000 to 200,000 clones, approximately 80% of them seen only once. The sample consisted of PBMCs. The receptor source for this set is a woman aged 30 to 39 in good health and CMV-seropositive. The CDR3 runs from the conserved cysteine through the conserved F or W. A D gene is named only where the DNA matches it firmly. Clone sizes are given selectively: once, few, many, or a class where the clone is expanded.

cdr3_nt | cdr3_aa | v_call | clone_size | j_call | d_call
TGTGCCAGCAGCCCTGGAGGTAGGACAGATACGCAGTATTTT | CASSPGGRTDTQYF | TRBV5-4 | few | TRBJ2-3 | NA
TGTGCCAGCAGCCAAGATCCTAGCGGAGGGGGCACAGATACGCAGTATTTT | CASSQDPSGGGTDTQYF | TRBV4-2 | NA | TRBJ2-3 | TRBD2
TGTGCCAGCAGCTTAGAACAGGGGGCCCATGGCTACACCTTC | CASSLEQGAHGYTF | TRBV5-5 | NA | TRBJ1-2 | TRBD1
TGTGCCAGCAGAAGCGGGGGGCAAACCGGGGAGCTGTTTTTT | CASRSGGQTGELFF | TRBV5-4 | NA | TRBJ2-2 | TRBD2
TGTGCCAGCAGCCCAAGGACAGGGGAATATACGCAGTATTTT | CASSPRTGEYTQYF | TRBV7-9 | many | TRBJ2-3 | TRBD1
TGTGCCAGCAGTTTAGCGGGGGTCTCCTACGAGCAGTACTTC | CASSLAGVSYEQYF | TRBV6-5 | NA | TRBJ2-7 | TRBD2
TGTGCCAGCAGCGTAGGACAGCACGGGGAGACCCAGTACTTC | CASSVGQHGETQYF | TRBV9 | once | TRBJ2-5 | NA
TGTGCCAGCAGTCTTACAGGGGAAGCTTTCTTT | CASSLTGEAFF | TRBV28 | NA | TRBJ1-1 | NA
TGTGCCAGCAGTGACCTCCAGCGGGGGTCGTCAGATACGCAGTATTTT | CASSDLQRGSSDTQYF | TRBV2 | NA | TRBJ2-3 | TRBD2
TGTGCCAGCAGTAAGGGACAGGGACGGACTGAAGCTTTCTTT | CASSKGQGRTEAFF | TRBV28 | NA | TRBJ1-1 | TRBD1
TGCGCCAGCAGCTTGGGGAGGTACTCTGGGGCCAACGTCCTGACTTTC | CASSLGRYSGANVLTF | TRBV5-1 | NA | TRBJ2-6 | NA
TGTGCCAGCAGCAGCCGACAGGGGGCTAACTATGGCTACACCTTC | CASSSRQGANYGYTF | TRBV27 | NA | TRBJ1-2 | TRBD1
TGTGCCAGCAGTGAAATATGGACAGGGGGCAATGGCTACACCTTC | CASSEIWTGGNGYTF | TRBV6-1 | NA | TRBJ1-2 | TRBD1
TGTGCCACCTCGACTTACAATGAGCAGTTCTTC | CATSTYNEQFF | TRBV28 | few | TRBJ2-1 | NA
TGTGCCAGCAGCCTCCCCAGGGCCACAGCCTACGAGCAGTACTTC | CASSLPRATAYEQYF | TRBV5-4 | NA | TRBJ2-7 | NA
TGTGCCAGCAGAAACGCACTGAGTAGAAACGGCTACACCTTC | CASRNALSRNGYTF | TRBV6-6 | NA | TRBJ1-2 | NA
TGTGCCAGCAGCTTGACAGGCATTTCACCCCTCCACTTT | CASSLTGISPLHF | TRBV7-6 | NA | TRBJ1-6 | NA
TGTGCCAGCAGCCGGGACAGGGACAATCAGCCCCAGCATTTT | CASSRDRDNQPQHF | TRBV5-4 | NA | TRBJ1-5 | TRBD1
TGTGCCAGCAGTGGACAGGGGAACACTGAAGCTTTCTTT | CASSGQGNTEAFF | TRBV6-5 | NA | TRBJ1-1 | TRBD1
TGTGCCAGCAGTTTTAATCGGGCCGGGACTAGACGCGAGACCCAGTACTTC | CASSFNRAGTRRETQYF | TRBV28 | few | TRBJ2-5 | TRBD2
TGTGCCAGCTCACTCCAGACAGGAAACTCTGGAAACACCATATATTTT | CASSLQTGNSGNTIYF | TRBV18 | NA | TRBJ1-3 | NA
TGTGCCAGCAGCTCCCCCGGACAGGGTATGCGGTCCTACGAGCAGTACTTC | CASSSPGQGMRSYEQYF | TRBV5-5 | NA | TRBJ2-7 | TRBD1
TGTGCCAGCAGTGACTCTGGGACAGGGGGCTCCTTT | CASSDSGTGGSF | TRBV6-4 | NA | TRBJ1-6 | TRBD1
TGTGCCAGCAGCCACGGGGGACCTGGAAACACCATATATTTT | CASSHGGPGNTIYF | TRBV4-2 | NA | TRBJ1-3 | NA
TGTGCCGGCAGCTTTACTTCCGCCAGGGGTATCGAGCAGTACTTC | CAGSFTSARGIEQYF | TRBV7-9 | NA | TRBJ2-7 | NA
TGTGCCAGTACCTACAGGGGGCTTGGGAATCAGCCCCAGCATTTT | CASTYRGLGNQPQHF | TRBV19 | NA | TRBJ1-5 | TRBD1
TGCGCCAGCAGCGTGATGGTAGCGGGGGGGCAGAATGAGCAGTTCTTC | CASSVMVAGGQNEQFF | TRBV5-1 | NA | TRBJ2-1 | TRBD2
TGTGCCAGCAGTGAGACAGGGTATAGCAATCAGCCCCAGCATTTT | CASSETGYSNQPQHF | TRBV6-1 | few | TRBJ1-5 | TRBD1
TGTGCCAGCAGCAAATACGGTATACCACAGACAGATACGCAGTATTTT | CASSKYGIPQTDTQYF | TRBV21-1 | once | TRBJ2-3 | NA
TGTGCCAGCAGCTTAGGAGCCACTGAAGCTTTCTTT | CASSLGATEAFF | TRBV5-6 | NA | TRBJ1-1 | NA
TGTGCCAGCAGCCCAACTAGCGGCGGCACAGATACGCAGTATTTT | CASSPTSGGTDTQYF | TRBV7-9 | NA | TRBJ2-3 | TRBD2
TGTGCCAGCAGTTTACGTCACGGGGGGTACAATGAGCAGTTCTTC | CASSLRHGGYNEQFF | TRBV6-5 | NA | TRBJ2-1 | TRBD2
TGCGCCAGCGGGACAGTCTTAGATGGCTACACCTTC | CASGTVLDGYTF | TRBV5-1 | NA | TRBJ1-2 | TRBD1
TGTGCCAGCAGGCGGGACTCAGCTAACTATGGCTACACCTTC | CASRRDSANYGYTF | TRBV6-6 | NA | TRBJ1-2 | NA
TGTGCCAGCAGGGGACAACCGAACACTGAAGCTTTCTTT | CASRGQPNTEAFF | TRBV6-1 | NA | TRBJ1-1 | NA
TGCGCCAGCAGCCAAGGTTACAGGGACTATGGCTACACCTTC | CASSQGYRDYGYTF | TRBV4-3 | NA | TRBJ1-2 | NA
TGTGCCATCAGAGGAGACGCAACAGAACGGAGGACTTTCTATGGCTACACCTTC | CAIRGDATERRTFYGYTF | TRBV10-3 | NA | TRBJ1-2 | NA
TGCGCCAGCAGCTTTGGTGGAGGGGGCAAAAACGAGCAGTACTTC | CASSFGGGGKNEQYF | TRBV5-1 | few | TRBJ2-7 | NA
TGTGCCAGCACCTACGATACCTCTGGGGCCAACGTCCTGACTTTC | CASTYDTSGANVLTF | TRBV6-5 | once | TRBJ2-6 | NA
TGTGCCAGCAGTTACAAGGGGATCTCCTACGAGCAGTACTTC | CASSYKGISYEQYF | TRBV6-5 | once | TRBJ2-7 | NA
TGCGCCAGCAGCCTGGGACTAGCCGGGCAGGAGACCCAGTACTTC | CASSLGLAGQETQYF | TRBV5-1 | NA | TRBJ2-5 | TRBD2
TGTGCCAGCAGCTTACTGGGGACAGGGCACACTGAAGCTTTCTTT | CASSLLGTGHTEAFF | TRBV7-6 | NA | TRBJ1-1 | TRBD1
TGTGCCAGTAGATCGGGGGTCGGGAATCAGCCCCAGCATTTT | CASRSGVGNQPQHF | TRBV19 | NA | TRBJ1-5 | NA
TGTGCCAGCAGTGTGGGGGCACGGAGCACCGGGGAGCTGTTTTTT | CASSVGARSTGELFF | TRBV6-4 | NA | TRBJ2-2 | NA
TGTGCCAGCAGCTTTGACAGGGGGTTTCGAATGACCCAGTACTTC | CASSFDRGFRMTQYF | TRBV5-5 | once | TRBJ2-5 | TRBD1
TGTGCCAGCAGCCCGGGGGGGGCCTATGGCTACACCTTC | CASSPGGAYGYTF | TRBV5-6 | NA | TRBJ1-2 | NA
TGTGCCAGCAAAGGGGGCGCAGATACGCAGTATTTT | CASKGGADTQYF | TRBV2 | NA | TRBJ2-3 | TRBD1
TGTGCCAGCTCACCAGTGGCGGACAGTAACTATGGCTACACCTTC | CASSPVADSNYGYTF | TRBV18 | few | TRBJ1-2 | NA
TGTGCCAGCGGGGGGAATGAGCAGTTCTTC | CASGGNEQFF | TRBV2 | NA | TRBJ2-1 | NA
TGTGCCAGCAGCCCCGGACAGGGACCCTTTCTCGAGCAGTACTTC | CASSPGQGPFLEQYF | TRBV7-2 | NA | TRBJ2-7 | TRBD1
TGTGCCAGCTCATTAGGGACAGGTTCCTACGAGCAGTACTTC | CASSLGTGSYEQYF | TRBV18 | NA | TRBJ2-7 | TRBD1
TGCGCCAGCAGCTTGGAGGCGGGGGGCCGCTATGGCTACACCTTC | CASSLEAGGRYGYTF | TRBV5-1 | NA | TRBJ1-2 | NA
TGCAGTCAGGACAGGGTTGATGAGCAGTTCTTC | CSQDRVDEQFF | TRBV20-1 | NA | TRBJ2-1 | TRBD1
TGCGCCAGCAGCTTTGGGACTAGCGGGGGGGATGAGCAGTTCTTC | CASSFGTSGGDEQFF | TRBV5-1 | NA | TRBJ2-1 | TRBD2
TGCAGCGTTGAATCGGGGGTCACAGATACGCAGTATTTT | CSVESGVTDTQYF | TRBV29-1 | NA | TRBJ2-3 | NA